By frequency in the sample, the clone carrying this TCR beta chain is medium-sized (0.01 to 0.1%). The data belong to a study of blood T cell repertoires in COVID-19. About the study: Acute-phase and convalescent COVID-19 samples originated in the United States, Italy and Spain. T cells, B-cell-depleted T cells, or PBMCs provided the cDNA or gDNA that served as material.

Sequencing was performed with immunoSEQ multiplex PCR; in TCRdb, only in-frame clones are kept and a portion is missing. The sample yields roughly 47,000 clones, more than 70% seen once. There are 14 residues in the CDR3. Trimming removed 1 base from V and 2 bases from J; junction bases left unmatched: 1. The germline gives CDR1 MNHNS, CDR2 SASEGT. This TCR was sampled from a woman aged 70 to 79 with acute or convalescent COVID-19. The sequencing input was peripheral blood. The chain carries TRBV6-1 and TRBJ2-5, with TRBD1 matching 7 bases. CDR3 amino acids: CASSEGGQQETQYF. The CDR3 nucleotides are TGTGCCAGCAGTGAAGGGGGACAGCAAGAGACCCAGTACTTC.